Listed below are T cell receptor beta chains from one sample, sequenced in a study of identical twins. TCRdb independently ran MiXCR on the 5' RACE reads; one entry per CDR3 protein. Of some 1,700,000 distinct CDR3 sequences listed, around a third are singletons. Sequencing was done on a sample of cord blood. The receptors originated from a newborn girl in good health. CDR3s include the opening cysteine and the closing phenylalanine or tryptophan.

>TRBV9|TRBJ2-3
CASSVGGTNTQYF
>TRBV20-1|-
CSARAAPGLYNEQYF
>TRBV27|TRBJ2-3
CASSLYLPSSTDTQYF
>TRBV12-5|TRBJ2-7
CAIGRDINYEQYF
>TRBV5-1|-
CASSPTSGSVETQYF
>TRBV12-3/TRBV12-4|TRBJ2-1
CASSQVAGDYNEQFF
>TRBV7-2|TRBJ2-4
CASSLASGYGTAKNIQYF
>TRBV7-2|TRBJ1-6
CASSYRQRYSPLHF
>TRBV2|TRBJ1-2
CASEDKWDGYTF
>TRBV28|TRBJ2-3
CASSSPGLPLATDTQYF
>TRBV14|TRBJ2-1
CASSRLSGRGYNEQFF
>TRBV4-1|TRBJ2-7
CASSQLGLAASPKAYEQYF
>TRBV5-1|TRBJ2-5
CASSWKAWETQYF
>TRBV5-1|TRBJ2-5
CASSLDVLRETQYF
>TRBV12-3/TRBV12-4|TRBJ2-1
CASRSRQAFEQFF
>TRBV4-1|TRBJ2-3
CASSLPLAGVNTDTQYF
>TRBV24-1|TRBJ1-2
CATSDSHTWTGMGYGYTF
>TRBV7-2|TRBJ1-1
CASSLAWTVTEAFF
>TRBV6-2/TRBV6-3|-
CASSRVTSGQETQYF
>TRBV25-1|TRBJ2-5
CASSEWGGVETQYF
>TRBV11-2|TRBJ2-7
CASSLDLAGYYEQYF
>TRBV5-1|TRBJ1-4
CASSHFSGTGVATNEKLFF
>TRBV12-3/TRBV12-4|TRBJ1-6
CASTGPLLGSPLHF
>TRBV27|TRBJ1-2
CASSLSGARIYGYTF
>TRBV6-5|TRBJ2-3
CASSYSFPSRGGRTDTQYF
>TRBV28|TRBJ2-5
CASRTPGTASLETQYF
>TRBV9|TRBJ2-2
CASSVATDTLNTGELFF
>TRBV6-2/TRBV6-3|TRBJ2-1
CASSQQRGDYNEQFF
>TRBV3-1|TRBJ2-7
CASSGPGVSYEQYF
>TRBV19|TRBJ1-4
CASSPRHTTNEKLFF
>TRBV5-1|TRBJ2-1
CASRNSGNYEQFF
>TRBV27|TRBJ2-7
CASSLTGRNEQYF
>TRBV3-1|-
CASSQAPHEQYF
>TRBV29-1|TRBJ1-5
CSVAGQSPYGPQHF
>TRBV4-2|TRBJ1-2
CASSQDVTGYGYTF
>TRBV7-2|TRBJ2-3
CASSLELGVDTQYF
>TRBV7-2|TRBJ1-2
CASSSYRGANGYTF
>TRBV27|TRBJ2-7
CASSLSSTGRYEQYF
>TRBV21-1|TRBJ1-1
CASSKAWGQGRAEAFF
>TRBV25-1|TRBJ2-3
CASSEPIGLGRLTQYF
>TRBV5-1|TRBJ2-7
CASSLAGKSNEQYF
>TRBV7-2|TRBJ1-1
CASSSSDRGPEAFF
>TRBV9|TRBJ2-3
CASSVGYTDTQYF
>TRBV24-1|TRBJ1-2
CATSDGTGNGYTF
>TRBV6-6|TRBJ1-6
CASSYRVSSYNSPLHF
>TRBV3-1|TRBJ2-7
CASSQVIRGSEQYF
>TRBV21-1|TRBJ2-7
CASTLTRDRGEQYF
>TRBV5-1|TRBJ2-1
CASSGGQGRNEQFF
>TRBV6-1|TRBJ1-6
CASSETRGYNSPLHF
>TRBV12-3/TRBV12-4|TRBJ2-1
CASSPSLRAGDEQFF
>TRBV5-1|TRBJ2-5
CASSEWEIQETQYF
>TRBV30|TRBJ1-2
CAWSAGTGGYGYTF
>TRBV12-3/TRBV12-4|TRBJ1-4
CASSYPGHRNEKLFF
>TRBV28|TRBJ2-3
CASSLWISTDTQYF
>TRBV20-1|-
CSARDNASKETQYF
>TRBV27|TRBJ1-5
CASSLSSGRGQPQHF
>TRBV20-1|TRBJ2-1
CSDSSLEGGYNEQFF
>TRBV12-3/TRBV12-4|TRBJ2-1
CASSLSLAGGDNGQFF
>TRBV6-6|-
CASSYPFGQGGEQYF
>TRBV3-1|TRBJ2-1
CASSPQTGGRYNEQFF